This TCR beta chain comes out of a study of molecular identifiers for immune sequencing clone quantification (dated by TCRdb to the late 2010s). About the study as a whole: For a replicate experiment, RNA from around 20,000 or 99,000 naive CD8 T cells was divided into five aliquots, of which four were sequenced. This methods study benchmarked molecular-identifier clustering-based TCR repertoire sequencing (MIDCIRS) and TCR RNA copy counting, using CD8 T cells to do so.

Library creation used PCR. Sequencing used a NextSeq 500. Preparation of bulk TCR libraries followed a previously described approach, with the TCR primers listed in Table S5. Purification of total RNA was performed with the Qiagen AllPrep DNA/RNA kit. Before analysis, reads from multiple sequencing runs of one library were combined. As for how the authors treated the data: Reads were retained only if the reads had an exact TCR constant sequence, and the retained reads were trimmed to 150 nt and grouped according to their 12-nt molecular barcodes. Reads inside each barcode group were sub-clustered using a 15% Levenshtein threshold, and a quality-weighted consensus sequence was constructed for each RNA molecule. Non-functional sequences were removed, as were lower-count sequences one edit away from another. Based on a fit of two negative binomial distributions, barcode sub-clusters having less than 20% of the maximum read count were discarded. TCRdb redid the processing of the public reads, applying fastp at Q25 and MiXCR, and retained in-frame beta chains. Every CDR3 protein is listed once, alongside the most common genes and DNA of its rows. These V and J calls are TCRdb output, not the study's own analysis. The sample yields roughly 320,000 distinct CDR3 sequences; roughly a quarter were counted once. The biggest ten clones account for 0.7% to 0.95% of the sample.

Points on this clonotype: What antigen it recognizes has not been identified. Germline and junction disagree at one end, which may indicate a read error.

Findings and caveats that apply to the study as a whole: The sizes of highly expanded clones could end up underestimated when identical TCR molecules share a barcode. When barcode sub-clustering was left out, chimeric consensus sequences inflated TCR diversity, with chimeras reaching as high as 47%. In CMV-specific effector cells, over 99% of molecules were held by clones above 20 RNA copies, whereas under 1% of molecules were held by such clones in naive cells. Naive libraries contained spiked-in Jurkat TCR RNA (around eleven copies' worth), which is not part of the donor repertoire. Even against a background of 800,000 to 1,000,000 naive CD8 T cells, spiked-in Jurkat TCR RNA amounting to a single cell's worth was reported to be detectable. About three recovered TCR RNA copies per cell were obtained by modeling, versus roughly 9.1 by digital PCR, implying a capture efficiency of 30% to 35%.

Libraries of naive CD8 T cells were generated from roughly 21,000 to 960,000 sorted cells, with 10%, 30% or 50% of the purified RNA used. Naive CD8 T cells were FACS-sorted as CD8+CD4-CCR7+CD45RA+ on a BD FACSAria II into RLT Plus buffer. Ten to eleven TCR copies' worth of Jurkat RNA were spiked into roughly 17,000-1,100,000 naive CD8 T cell samples to test detection sensitivity. Enrichment of CD8 T cells was performed with RosetteSep CD8+ T Cell Enrichment Cocktail and Ficoll-Paque, after which ACK red cell lysis was carried out. Counted from cysteine to phenylalanine, this CDR3 has 13 amino acids. This entry keeps only the CDR3 DNA: 39 bases, framed from base 1. CDR1 and CDR2, looked up from the germline V gene, are SGHAT and FQNNGV.

This TCR derives from a human donor in good health. Some libraries in this study had Jurkat cell RNA spiked in. Sequenced input: naive CD8+ T cells from blood, with Jurkat cell RNA spiked in. The label giving this sample's cell subset or site can be read as: FACS-sorted CD8+CD4-CCR7+CD45RA+ naive T cells. The sequence is built from TRBV11-2 and TRBJ2-1; no D segment can be confidently identified. For the CDR3, the sequence is CASSASSYNEEFF. Here is the DNA: TGTGCCAGCAGTGCAAGCTCCTACAATGAGGAGTTCTTC.